Here is one TCR beta chain with its context. CDR1 and CDR2 from the germline V gene are LGHDT and YNNKEL (reference sequence). The CDR3 is 15 amino acids. With V trimmed by 4 bases and J by 5 bases, 10 bases remained unmatched. Method: immunoSEQ multiplex PCR; TCRdb's copy keeps in-frame clones and lacks some. The table records some 160,000 clones, 76% of them present only once. This record belongs to a study of blood T cell repertoires in COVID-19. On the study more broadly: Spain, Italy and the United States supplied samples that represented acute and convalescent COVID-19.

The rearrangement uses TRBV3-1 (or the pseudogene TRBV3-2) and TRBJ2-5; 7 positions match TRBD1. The specimen sequenced was peripheral blood. The clonotype originates from a man aged 60 to 69 with acute or convalescent COVID-19. The CDR3 DNA follows: TGTGCCAGCAGCCGCGGAGACAGGGAAGGGGAGACCCAGTACTTC. Translated, it gives CASSRGDREGETQYF.